The clone carrying this TCR beta chain came up once. Its antigen is still unknown. These data belong to a study of T-cell memory formation after mild COVID-19. Study-level points and caveats: Cross-reactive memory seemingly joined, as some responding clones were found in pre-infection memory. The main location of contracting CD4+ clones was CM and EM, and that of contracting CD8+ clones was EMRA. Second-wave clones that peaked on day 37 lacked confirmed SARS-CoV-2 specificity.

The germline V gene encodes CDR1 LGHNA and CDR2 YSLEER. The CDR3 sequence is 15 residues long. Trimming shortened V by 1 base and J by 6 bases, and 12 bases separated the two germline ends. TCR alpha and TCR beta cDNA libraries carrying sample barcodes and UMIs came from 5'RACE with constant-segment primers. MiXCR, run by TCRdb on the 5' RACE reads, gives a single entry per CDR3 protein. The data show approximately 150,000 distinct CDR3 sequences, with 15% to 20% seen just once and approximately 2% held by the top ten. The TCR sequence derives from an adult woman who had mild COVID-19 (a few samples of this study predate the infection). Cell type and time point are not known. The J gene is TRBJ2-2, the V gene TRBV4-3; the D gene could be TRBD1 or TRBD2 (5 bases each). The source material was PBMCs or a T cell subset sorted from them (not recorded which). Here the CDR3 DNA reads TGCGCCAGCAGCCAAGTGGGGACGGGTCCCGGGGAGCTGTTTTTT. Amino acid sequence: CASSQVGTGPGELFF.